This TCR beta chain comes out of a study of regulatory T cells in long-lasting Graves disease. Turning to the study itself: Graves' disease counted as persistent after over 5 years of antithyroid drugs with positive TSH receptor antibodies.

The time point here: persistent/refractory GD, antithyroid drugs over 5 years with positive TRAb. Extracted RNA from PBMCs served as the source of the TCR library. General study points: For persistent Graves' patients, TCR diversity was lower than for newly diagnosed ones. It was peripheral blood alone, not thyroid tissue, that was studied.

The CDR3 sequence is 14 residues long. In germline, CDR1 is LNHDA, CDR2 SQIVND (reference sequence). The V gene lost 0 bases and the J gene lost 4 bases, with 9 bases spanning the gap. This clonotype was detected only a few times. Its specificity is not known. In building TCR beta libraries, iRepertoire HTBI primers were used together with Arm-PCR of CDR3 regions. Per the study methods: Identified segments across samples numbered under 80 TRBV and approximately 15 TRBJ. TCRdb fed the multiplex PCR reads into MiXCR, producing one record per CDR3 protein. These V and J calls rely on TCRdb rather than the paper's analysis. The table has 700,000 or so distinct CDR3 sequences, 25% to 30% seen once.

Sequenced material: peripheral blood mononuclear cells (PBMCs), taken when the disease was refractory, from a patient treated with antithyroid drugs. The sequence derives from a female donor with Graves disease. The chain employs TRBV19 and TRBJ1-2; D ambiguous. This CDR3 is CASSIDGWAYGYTF. The CDR3 coding sequence is TGTGCCAGTAGTATAGACGGTTGGGCCTATGGCTACACCTTC.